The 27 T cell receptor beta chains reported below all come from one sample, sequenced in a study of blood T cell repertoires in COVID-19. Only in-frame clones appear in the TCRdb table, and some are missing; sequencing was by immunoSEQ multiplex PCR. The table records approximately 120,000 clones, 70% to 90% of them present only once. Sample: peripheral blood. These receptors were collected from a woman aged 80 or older with acute or convalescent COVID-19.

CDR3 residues: CASSPIGTGGNEKLFF. As DNA, the CDR3 is TGTGCCAGCAGCCCAATCGGGACAGGGGGAAATGAAAAACTGTTTTTT. The rearrangement uses TRBV14 and TRBJ1-4, with 11 bases fitting TRBD1. CDR1 is SGHDN, CDR2 FVKESK, per germline. The CDR3 is 16 amino acids. The V segment lost 4 bases and the J segment 5 bases; nucleotides outside the gene matches: 6.

This chain links TRBV7-9 with TRBJ2-3; 9 nucleotides match TRBD2. The length of the CDR3 is 17 residues. The germline gives CDR1 SEHNR, CDR2 FQNEAQ (reference sequence). V gave up 5 bases and J gave up 1 base; unmatched junction bases: 10. Here the CDR3 DNA reads TGTGCCAGCAGCGTCCTCTGGACTAGCGAGGGCACAGATACGCAGTATTTT. This gives the protein CASSVLWTSEGTDTQYF.

The chain joins TRBV28 to TRBJ1-3, with 7 bases lining up with TRBD1. This CDR3 has 15 residues. Germline CDR1 and CDR2: MDHEN and SYDVKM. V lost 5 bases and J lost 4; bases outside the gene matches: 8. CDR3 sequence (DNA): TGTGCCAGCAGTACCTCGACAGGGACAGGAAACACCATATATTTT. Amino acids: CASSTSTGTGNTIYF. The complete variable domain, with remaining parts taken from reference TRBV28 and TRBJ1-3, reads DVKVTQSSRYLVKRTGEKVFLECVQDMDHENMFWYRQDPGLGLRLIYFSYDVKMKEKGDIPEGYSVSREKKERFSLILESASTNQTSMYLCASSTSTGTGNTIYFGEGSWLTVV.

This chain connects TRBV5-1 to TRBJ2-3; 7 nucleotides align to TRBD1. This CDR3 is built from 16 residues. The ends lost 2 bases at V and 6 bases at J; junction bases unmatched: 12. CDR1 is SGHRS and CDR2 is YFSETQ in the germline V gene. The CDR3 here is CASSLPQGRIADTQYF. CDR3 sequence (DNA): TGCGCCAGCAGCTTACCACAGGGGCGGATCGCGGATACGCAGTATTTT.

The V gene is TRBV19, the J gene TRBJ2-7, with 8 bases matching TRBD1. Trimming took 3 bases from V and 3 from J; bases not matched to a gene: 4. Germline V CDR1 and CDR2: LNHDA, SQIVND (reference sequence). There are 14 residues in the CDR3. The CDR3 DNA sequence: TGTGCCAGTAGTATTGGGACAGGAGTCTACGAGCAGTACTTC. Its protein product is CASSIGTGVYEQYF.

The V gene is TRBV10-3, the J gene TRBJ1-5, with D unclear. Trimming shortened V by 5 bases and J by 7 bases, and 12 bases separated the two germline ends. This CDR3 contains 13 residues. The germline V gene encodes CDR1 ENHRY and CDR2 SYGVKD. For the CDR3, the DNA is TGTGCCATCAGTAGGGAGGCGGGCCAGCCCCAGCATTTT. Amino acids: CAISREAGQPQHF.

The chain joins TRBV5-4 to TRBJ2-7; D perhaps matches TRBD1 (8 bases). The CDR3 has 15 residues. V dropped 2 bases and J dropped 3 bases, with 15 bases sitting between them. CDR1 and CDR2 (germline): SGHNT, YYREEE (reference sequence). For the CDR3, the DNA is TGTGCCAGCAGCTTCGGGGGGACAGGTCGCTACGAGCAGTACTTC. Its translation: CASSFGGTGRYEQYF.

The chain links TRBV7-9 to TRBJ1-1, with TRBD1 as a possible D gene (6 bases). Germline CDR1 SEHNR, CDR2 FQNEAQ (reference sequence). Trimming stripped 4 bases from V and 1 base from J, with 10 bases between. CDR3 length equals 14 residues. The CDR3 is CASSSNRENTEAFF. Here the CDR3 DNA reads TGTGCCAGCAGCTCAAACAGGGAGAACACTGAAGCTTTCTTT.

The chain is built from TRBV9 and TRBJ2-1; D gene ambiguous. CDR1 is SGDLS and CDR2 is YYNGEE in the germline V gene. The CDR3 runs to 13 residues. V was trimmed by 3 bases and J by 10 bases, leaving 14 bases between them. The CDR3 nucleotides are TGTGCCAGCAGCGACCAGCCCCCGCGGGAGCAGTTCTTC. Amino acids: CASSDQPPREQFF. The variable domain in full, with the rest retrieved from reference TRBV9 and TRBJ2-1, is DSGVTQTPKHLITATGQRVTLRCSPRSGDLSVYWYQQSLDQGLQFLIQYYNGEERAKGNILERFSAQQFPDLHSELNLSSLELGDSALYFCASSDQPPREQFFGPGTRLTVL.

V and J are TRBV19 and TRBJ1-2; 10 nucleotides align to TRBD1. The CDR3 covers 14 residues. Losses at the gene ends were 9 bases for V and 7 bases for J; bases not matched to a gene: 11. Per the germline V gene, CDR1 is LNHDA and CDR2 is SQIVND (reference sequence). The CDR3 spells CASGQGGLTGGYTF. The CDR3 DNA sequence: TGTGCCAGCGGACAGGGGGGACTTACAGGTGGCTACACCTTC.

The chain has TRBV6-2 or TRBV6-3 and TRBJ2-4; 8 bases map to TRBD1. The germline gives CDR1 MNHEY, CDR2 SVGEGT. The CDR3 covers 14 residues. The ends lost 4 bases at V and 4 bases at J; junction bases unmatched: 3. CDR3 residues: CASSFRQGKNIQYF. The CDR3 DNA is TGTGCCAGCAGTTTTCGACAGGGGAAAAACATTCAGTACTTC.

This rearrangement joins TRBV7-3 to TRBJ2-3, with TRBD2 matching over 12 bases. Trimming removed 1 base from V and 1 base from J; junction bases left unmatched: 0. The CDR3 sequence is 16 residues long. Germline V gene data show CDR1 as SGHTA and CDR2 as FQGTGA. CDR3 loop: CASSLRLAGGTDTQYF. The CDR3 DNA follows: TGTGCCAGCAGCTTAAGACTAGCGGGGGGCACAGATACGCAGTATTTT.

This clone appeared a single time. The chain is built from TRBV11-3 and TRBJ2-5, with D perhaps TRBD2 (5 bases). The CDR3 contains 14 residues. The germline V and J ends were trimmed by 0 bases and 2 bases, with 7 bases remaining between them. The germline V gene encodes CDR1 SGHNT and CDR2 YENEEA. CDR3 sequence reads: CASSLDGVQETQYF. As DNA, the CDR3 is TGTGCCAGCAGCTTAGACGGGGTTCAAGAGACCCAGTACTTC.

This clone has only one observation. The chain is built from TRBV7-9 and TRBJ1-2; D unresolved. Germline loops: CDR1 SEHNR, CDR2 FQNEAQ (reference sequence). This CDR3 comprises 13 residues. Trimming pared 3 bases from V and 0 bases from J, leaving 5 bases between. CDR3 loop: CASSLGTNYGYTF. The DNA of the CDR3 is TGTGCCAGCAGCTTGGGCACTAACTATGGCTACACCTTC.

The CDR3 DNA reads TGTGCCAGCAGCTTAGTAGCGGTTCGCACTAATGAAAAACTGTTTTTT. This codes for CASSLVAVRTNEKLFF. V and J are TRBV7-2 and TRBJ1-4; D is uncertain. V lost 1 base and J lost 2, with 11 bases in between. Germline V gene sequence: CDR1 SGHTA, CDR2 FQGNSA. This CDR3 spans 16 amino acids.

The chain employs TRBV5-6 and TRBJ1-6, with TRBD1 identical over 8 bases. Per germline, CDR1 SGHDT and CDR2 YYEEEE. Trimming at V came to 3 bases and at J to 7 bases, leaving 12 bases not matched to a gene. The CDR3 runs 17 residues. For the CDR3, the DNA is TGTGCCAGCAGCTCCCGGACAGGGCGGGATATCAATTCACCCCTCCACTTT. Its protein product is CASSSRTGRDINSPLHF.

This clone was observed once. V is TRBV2 and J is TRBJ2-3; D is unresolved. Deletions cut 5 bases from V and 0 bases from J, with 9 bases between. Germline CDR1 SNHLY, CDR2 FYNNEI. There are 14 residues in the CDR3. In nucleotides, the CDR3 is TGTGCCAGCAGTCATTTACAAAGCACAGATACGCAGTATTTT. Its translation is CASSHLQSTDTQYF.

The chain carries TRBV6-2 or TRBV6-3 and TRBJ1-2; the match to TRBD1 covers 7 bases. Germline V gives CDR1 MNHEY, CDR2 SVGEGT. V shed 6 bases and J 5 bases; nucleotides not matched to a gene: 9. The CDR3 consists of 14 residues. CDR3 protein: CASSLQGRLYGYTF. The CDR3 DNA reads as TGTGCCAGCAGCCTACAGGGGAGGTTGTATGGCTACACCTTC.

The chain is built from TRBV18 and TRBJ1-2, with D possibly being TRBD1 (6 bases). Trimming removed 8 bases at V and 6 bases at J, with 19 bases between. The germline V gene encodes CDR1 KGHSH and CDR2 LQKENI. This CDR3 has 14 residues. CDR3 coding DNA: TGTGCCAGCACGACAGGCGAGATGTTCCATGGCTACACCTTC. It specifies CASTTGEMFHGYTF.

The rearrangement links TRBV5-6 to TRBJ1-2; tentative D call: TRBD1 (6 bases). Per germline, CDR1 SGHDT and CDR2 YYEEEE. V was shortened by 5 bases and J by 1 base, with 15 bases between the two germline ends. The CDR3 extends over 15 amino acids. In DNA, the CDR3 is TGTGCCAGCAGTCGCCTAAAGGGGGTTAACTATGGCTACACCTTC. Protein product: CASSRLKGVNYGYTF.

This chain connects TRBV2 to TRBJ2-7, with 8 bases that match TRBD1. The germline V gene encodes CDR1 SNHLY and CDR2 FYNNEI. The V gene end was trimmed by 7 bases and the J gene end by 2 bases; junction bases not matched to a gene: 7. The CDR3 spans 14 residues. The CDR3 protein is CASNQGALTYEQYF. The DNA for the CDR3 is TGTGCCAGCAACCAGGGGGCGCTAACCTACGAGCAGTACTTC.

This clone was found once. The rearrangement joins TRBV13 to TRBJ2-3; 11 nucleotides agree with TRBD2. The CDR3 is 16 amino acids. J lost 5 bases, V lost 3 bases, and 7 bases had no gene match. Germline V gives CDR1 PRHDT, CDR2 FYEKMQ (reference sequence). This CDR3 is CASSFYNSGGGDTQYF. In DNA, the CDR3 is TGTGCCAGCAGCTTCTACAATAGCGGGGGGGGAGATACGCAGTATTTT.

This clone turned up a few times. The chain couples TRBV28 to TRBJ2-2; 7 bases map to TRBD1. The length of the CDR3 is 15 residues. The V gene's germline CDR1 is MDHEN and CDR2 SYDVKM. The V and J ends lost 4 bases and 0 bases, in that order; junction bases with no gene match: 2. The CDR3 bases are TGTGCCAGCAGTTCGGGACAGACGAACACCGGGGAGCTGTTTTTT. This encodes CASSSGQTNTGELFF.

The chain recombines TRBV2 with TRBJ2-5; D is possibly TRBD1 (6 bases). Germline V CDR1 and CDR2: SNHLY, FYNNEI. The CDR3 contains 13 residues. Trimming removed 8 bases from V and 5 bases from J, with 15 bases in between. CDR3 coding DNA: TGTGCCAGCCTCACAGGGTTGGGGGAGACCCAGTACTTC. Translated, it gives CASLTGLGETQYF.

The chain is built from TRBV9 and TRBJ2-2; perhaps TRBD1 as D (5 bases). This CDR3 region has 15 residues. V lost 0 bases and J 4 bases, leaving 10 bases between the germline ends. Germline V CDR1 and CDR2: SGDLS, YYNGEE. Here the CDR3 DNA reads TGTGCCAGCAGCGTAGATGGGGCGACCACCGGGGAGCTGTTTTTT. It encodes CASSVDGATTGELFF.

This rearrangement joins TRBV28 to TRBJ2-7; tentative D call: TRBD1 (5 bases). V shed 6 bases and J shed 4 bases, with 13 bases lying between them. This CDR3 has 13 amino acids. The germline V gene encodes CDR1 MDHEN and CDR2 SYDVKM. CDR3 sequence: CASSSPQGYEQYF. The CDR3 DNA is TGTGCCAGCAGCTCCCCTCAGGGATACGAGCAGTACTTC.

The V and J genes are TRBV27 and TRBJ2-7, with a weak D call TRBD1 (6 bases). Germline values: CDR1 MNHEY, CDR2 SMNVEV (reference sequence). This CDR3 has 16 amino acids. The V end was cut by 0 bases, the J end by 0 bases, with 12 bases between. CDR3 sequence (DNA): TGTGCCAGCAGTTTATCGACAGGACCTAGCTCCTACGAGCAGTACTTC. Its translation: CASSLSTGPSSYEQYF.